This T cell receptor (beta chain) was documented in a study of shared clonotypes between healthy human individuals. This clone was detected once. TCRdb keeps only in-frame clones here, not all; method: immunoSEQ multiplex PCR. The table includes more than 1.2 million clones, about 98.5% detected once. V was pared by 5 bases and J by 4 bases, with 11 bases between. This CDR3 has 14 amino acids. CDR1 and CDR2 from the germline V gene are LNHDA and SQIVND (reference sequence). Sequencing was performed on naive CD4+ T cells sorted from blood. Described subset: CD45RA+ positively selected. The V call is TRBV19, the J call TRBJ2-2; possibly TRBD1 for D (5 bases). The source is a man aged 25-45 years in good health. The CDR3 here is CASSPQGSTGELFF. DNA for the CDR3: TGTGCCAGTAGTCCCCAGGGTAGCACCGGGGAGCTGTTTTTT.